One TCR beta chain is described in this entry. The data stem from a study of blood T cell repertoires in COVID-19. In the study overall: COVID-19 samples, acute and convalescent, were from the United States, Italy and Spain. T cells, B-cell-depleted T cells, or PBMCs supplied cDNA or gDNA.

Authors' methods: Estimation of nucleated cell counts was performed using reference gene primer amplification. Clones were sequenced by immunoSEQ multiplex PCR, and TCRdb holds only the in-frame ones, with some missing. That table gives V, J and clone size, and the DNA gave D and trimming. The data contain approximately 210,000 clones, about 95% of them singletons. The sequencing sample was made of peripheral blood. This sequence was found in a young man with COVID-19, enrolled during active disease.

Here the CDR3 reads CASGLVIAGVGNYTF. DNA for the CDR3: TGTGCTAGTGGTTTGGTAATTGCAGGGGTAGGAAACTACACCTTC. V and J are TRBV12-5 and TRBJ1-2; D possibly corresponds to TRBD1 (6 bases). Germline lookup yields CDR1 LGHNT and CDR2 FRNRAP. V was trimmed by 0 bases and J by 10 bases, leaving 18 bases between them. The CDR3 is made up of 15 amino acids.